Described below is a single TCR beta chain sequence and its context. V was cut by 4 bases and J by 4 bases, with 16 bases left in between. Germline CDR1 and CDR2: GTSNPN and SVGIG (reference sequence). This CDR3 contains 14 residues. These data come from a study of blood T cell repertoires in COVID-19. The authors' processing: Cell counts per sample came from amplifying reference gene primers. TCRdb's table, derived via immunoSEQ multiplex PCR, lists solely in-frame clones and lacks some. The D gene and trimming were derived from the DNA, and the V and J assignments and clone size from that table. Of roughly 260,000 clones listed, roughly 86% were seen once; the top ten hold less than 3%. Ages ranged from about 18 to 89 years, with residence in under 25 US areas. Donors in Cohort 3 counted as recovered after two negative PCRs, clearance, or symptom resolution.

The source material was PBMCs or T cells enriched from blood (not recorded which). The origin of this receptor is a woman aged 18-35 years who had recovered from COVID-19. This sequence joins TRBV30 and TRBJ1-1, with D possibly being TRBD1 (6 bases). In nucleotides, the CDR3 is TGTGCCTGGATAGCTGGGGACACTATCACTGAAGCTTTCTTT. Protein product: CAWIAGDTITEAFF.